Each of the 12 T cell receptor beta chains below was sequenced from the same sample in a study of blood T cells in healthy people across ages. Alongside a J-beta primer mix, a sample-barcoded 5' primer served in a second PCR lasting roughly 7 to 12 cycles. MiXCR was run by TCRdb on the 5' RACE reads, yielding one entry per CDR3 protein. The data show more than 450,000 distinct CDR3 sequences, about 25% seen once. These data were also reused for a study on T cells of mothers and their children.

Sequenced sample: blood. Receptors originate from a boy between 2 and 10 years old in good health.

This chain joins TRBV5-1 and TRBJ1-1; D ambiguous. Trimming removed 5 bases at V and 5 bases at J, with 19 bases between. The CDR3 totals 15 residues. Germline V CDR1 and CDR2: SGHRS, YFSETQ. The chain's CDR3 is CASRVRPGPRTEAFF. CDR3 sequence (DNA): TGCGCCAGCAGGGTACGCCCGGGCCCCCGAACTGAAGCTTTCTTT.

This clonotype was counted a few times. The gene calls are TRBV29-1 and TRBJ2-3, with D possibly TRBD2 on 6 matching bases. This CDR3 has 14 amino acids. CDR1 is SQVTM and CDR2 is ANQGSEA in the germline V gene. The V end was cut by 6 bases, the J end by 0 bases, with 13 bases between. Here the CDR3 reads CSVPLAISTDTQYF. The CDR3 coding sequence is TGCAGCGTGCCTCTAGCGATTAGCACAGATACGCAGTATTTT.

The rearrangement uses TRBV29-1 and TRBJ1-1, with TRBD1 as a possible D gene (6 bases). CDR3 size: 13 residues. Trimming removed 8 bases at V and 0 bases at J, with 13 bases between. CDR1 and CDR2 from the germline V gene are SQVTM and ANQGSEA. The chain's CDR3 is CSLAQGMNTEAFF. CDR3 nucleotides: TGCAGCCTCGCACAGGGTATGAACACTGAAGCTTTCTTT.

The chain joins TRBV5-1 to TRBJ2-2, with D tentatively TRBD1 (6 bases). V lost 0 bases, J lost 10 bases, and 19 bases lay in between. The CDR3 runs 16 residues. The germline V gene encodes CDR1 SGHRS and CDR2 YFSETQ. This CDR3 reads CASSLAPGGLGEELFF. For the CDR3, the DNA is TGCGCCAGCAGCTTGGCCCCTGGGGGCCTGGGGGAGGAGCTGTTTTTT.

This chain joins TRBV20-1 and TRBJ1-5, with a possible D match to TRBD1 (6 bases). There are 17 residues in the CDR3. Germline V gene sequence: CDR1 DFQATT, CDR2 SNEGSKA (reference sequence). The ends were cut back, 0 bases at V and 2 bases at J, with 17 bases in the middle. In DNA form, the CDR3 reads TGCAGTGCTAGAGACCTATTCGGGGGCGCCGGCAATCAGCCCCAGCATTTT. This sequence encodes CSARDLFGGAGNQPQHF.

This rearrangement joins TRBV3-1 to TRBJ2-5, with TRBD2 matching over 12 bases. Trimming cost V 0 bases and J 5 bases; bases outside gene matches: 10. The CDR3 is 18 amino acids. Per the germline V gene, CDR1 is LGHDT and CDR2 is YNNKEL (reference sequence). DNA of the CDR3: TGTGCCAGCAGCCAAGATGGGGCTAGCGGGAGGGCTTACGAGACCCAGTACTTC. Translated, it gives CASSQDGASGRAYETQYF.

This clonotype was detected a few times. The genes are TRBV6-5 and TRBJ2-5; 9 bases line up with TRBD1. The J call is in doubt because the DNA end fits TRBJ2-7 better. CDR3 size: 14 residues. Germline CDR1 is MNHEY and CDR2 is SVGAGI. CDR3 DNA: TGTGCCAGCAGTCCGGGACAGGGAGCCGGCGAGCAGTACTTC. It yields the protein CASSPGQGAGEQYF.

The rearrangement uses TRBV10-3 and TRBJ1-2; TRBD1 is a possible D gene (6 bases). V was clipped by 6 bases and J by 7 bases, with 24 bases between them. The CDR3 consists of 16 residues. Germline V lookup: CDR1 ENHRY, CDR2 SYGVKD. CDR3 in amino acids: CAISFAPHSSGVGYTF. The CDR3 bases are TGTGCCATCAGCTTTGCACCTCATAGTTCAGGGGTTGGCTACACCTTC.

This chain links TRBV18 with TRBJ2-1; D call uncertain. V lost 3 bases to trimming and J lost 10 bases, with 13 bases between them. The germline CDR1 and CDR2 sequences are KGHSH and LQKENI. The CDR3 is 13 residues long. CDR3 sequence reads: CASSPLFGSEQFF. The CDR3 DNA reads TGTGCCAGCTCACCCCTGTTCGGAAGCGAGCAGTTCTTC.

The V gene is TRBV27, the J gene TRBJ2-3, with 14 bases aligning to TRBD2. The V gene end was trimmed by 10 bases and the J gene end by 0 bases; junction bases not matched to a gene: 12. The CDR3 covers 18 residues. Germline loops: CDR1 MNHEY, CDR2 SMNVEV (reference sequence). The CDR3 loop is CATQTGTSGGTSTDTQYF. CDR3 nucleotides: TGTGCCACCCAAACCGGGACTAGCGGGGGAACCAGCACAGATACGCAGTATTTT.

This clonotype was counted ten times or more. This chain joins TRBV29-1 and TRBJ2-7, with unresolved D. Germline V gene sequence: CDR1 SQVTM, CDR2 ANQGSEA. The CDR3 contains 11 residues. V was cut by 2 bases and J by 3 bases, with 5 bases left in between. Here the CDR3 reads CSVENSYEQYF. The DNA of the CDR3 is TGCAGCGTTGAAAACAGCTACGAGCAGTACTTC.

The chain links TRBV3-1 to TRBJ2-2; a weak D match, TRBD1 (5 bases). The CDR3 extends over 14 amino acids. Germline values: CDR1 LGHDT, CDR2 YNNKEL (reference sequence). V shed 1 base and J shed 6 bases, with 9 bases lying between them. This chain's CDR3 is CASSQAGAPGELFF. The CDR3, as DNA: TGTGCCAGCAGCCAAGCTGGGGCGCCCGGGGAGCTGTTTTTT.